The 15 T cell receptor beta chains below all came from one sample that was sequenced in a study of cytomegalovirus exposure and HLA in healthy donors. Primers: 60 Vbeta forward and 13 Jbeta reverse. TCRdb keeps only in-frame clones here, not all; method: immunoSEQ multiplex PCR. Seen here are about 160,000 clones, roughly 65% observed once, and the top ten hold about 4.5%. Sequences were obtained from PBMCs. Source of these receptors: a man in his late teens or twenties in good health and CMV-seropositive.

About this clone: At one end the junction does not follow the germline gene, possibly because of a read error. The chain has TRBV10-2 and TRBJ2-3; a possible D gene is TRBD1 (6 bases). The CDR3 length is 14 residues. Looked up from germline, CDR1 is WSHSY and CDR2 is SAAADI. The CDR3 is CASGEGQPTDTQYF. CDR3 nucleotide sequence: TGCGCCAGCGGTGAAGGACAGCCCACAGATACGCAGTATTTT.

The V and J genes are TRBV27 and TRBJ2-1; TRBD2 matches at 13 bases. V lost 5 bases to trimming and J lost 9 bases; unmatched junction nucleotides: 13. Germline CDR1 is MNHEY and CDR2 is SMNVEV (reference sequence). The CDR3 covers 17 residues. The CDR3 bases are TGTGCCAGCAGTCTCAAGCGGACTAGCGGGAGTTTAGGTGAGCAGTTCTTC. Amino acids: CASSLKRTSGSLGEQFF.

The rearrangement uses TRBV7-8 and TRBJ2-1; tentatively, D is TRBD2 (7 bases). CDR1 and CDR2 (germline): SGHVS, FQNEAQ. V dropped 1 base and J dropped 2 bases, with 12 bases sitting between them. The CDR3 consists of 16 residues. CDR3 amino acids: CASSLGTGGPYNEQFF. In DNA, the CDR3 is TGTGCCAGCAGCTTAGGCACCGGGGGGCCCTACAATGAGCAGTTCTTC.

The V and J genes are TRBV28 and TRBJ2-5; the match to TRBD2 covers 8 bases. The germline gives CDR1 MDHEN, CDR2 SYDVKM. The ends lost 5 bases at V and 6 bases at J; junction bases unmatched: 11. The CDR3 extends over 15 amino acids. CDR3 coding DNA: TGTGCCAGCAGTCTATATAGCGGGGACCTCAAGACCCAGTACTTC. This translates into CASSLYSGDLKTQYF.

The chain has TRBV7-3 and TRBJ2-2; 9 nucleotides line up with TRBD1. The J segment lost 0 bases and the V segment lost 4 bases, leaving 3 bases of the junction unmatched. The CDR3 covers 16 residues. CDR1 SGHTA and CDR2 FQGTGA come from the germline V gene. This CDR3 reads CASSYRQGANTGELFF. The CDR3 nucleotides are TGTGCCAGCAGCTATCGACAGGGGGCGAACACCGGGGAGCTGTTTTTT.

The chain employs TRBV5-1 and TRBJ1-1; D might be TRBD1 (6 bases). Between the trimmed V and J ends, which lost 4 bases and 3 bases, there was a span of 16 bases. This CDR3 is built from 15 residues. The germline CDR1 and CDR2 sequences are SGHRS and YFSETQ. CDR3 sequence: CASSTWQGIDTEAFF. The CDR3 DNA reads as TGCGCCAGCAGCACCTGGCAGGGGATCGACACTGAAGCTTTCTTT.

The table lists this clone with a count of one. The chain carries TRBV5-1 and TRBJ2-3, with 8 bases aligning to TRBD1. Trimming took 1 base from V and 1 from J; bases not matched to a gene: 2. The V gene's germline CDR1 is SGHRS and CDR2 YFSETQ. There are 15 residues in the CDR3. CDR3 DNA: TGCGCCAGCAGCTTGTCGACAGGGGGCACAGATACGCAGTATTTT. Protein: CASSLSTGGTDTQYF.

This clone appeared once. V gene TRBV23-1 combines with J gene TRBJ2-7; 14 nucleotides align to TRBD2. TRBV23-1 is given ORF status, its function remaining uncertain. With V trimmed by 6 bases and J by 3 bases, 16 bases remained unmatched. The CDR3 has 19 amino acids. CDR3 nucleotides: TGCGCCAGCAGGAGTGGCCCAGGACTAGCGGGAGGACGGGTCTACGAGCAGTACGTC. Translation gives CASRSGPGLAGGRVYEQYV.

V and J are TRBV11-3 and TRBJ2-5; a possible D gene is TRBD1 (6 bases). Trimming pared 3 bases from V and 4 bases from J, leaving 12 bases between. In germline, CDR1 is SGHNT, CDR2 YENEEA. The CDR3 is 14 amino acids. Written as DNA, the CDR3 is TGTGCCAGCAGCTTGACAGGTGGGGGAGAGACCCAGTACTTC. Its protein is CASSLTGGGETQYF.

This clone has just a few counts. V is TRBV7-8 and J is TRBJ1-2; D call uncertain. CDR1 and CDR2 (germline): SGHVS, FQNEAQ. The CDR3 has 13 amino acids. V lost 5 bases to trimming and J lost 6 bases, with 13 bases between them. As DNA, the CDR3 is TGTGCCAGCAGCCCAAGCAGTGAGGATGGCTACACCTTC. It yields the protein CASSPSSEDGYTF.

In this sample, this clone turned up a few times. One end of the junction fails to match germline, which may point to a read error. V and J are TRBV5-1 and TRBJ2-6, with D possibly being TRBD1 (6 bases). In germline, CDR1 is SGHRS, CDR2 YFSETQ. The CDR3 runs to 14 residues. The CDR3 spells CASSLEVGQPHLRF. CDR3 coding DNA: TGCGCCAGCAGCTTGGAGGTCGGACAGCCCCACCTTCGTTTC. Based on the CDR3 plus reference TRBV5-1 and TRBJ2-6, the full variable domain is KAGVTQTPRYLIKTRGQQVTLSCSPISGHRSVSWYQQTPGQGLQFLFEYFSETQRNKGNFPGRFSGRQFSNSRSEMNVSTLELGDSALYLCASSLEVGQPHLRFGAGSRLTVL.

The chain carries TRBV7-9 and TRBJ2-7; perhaps TRBD2 as D (6 bases). This CDR3 has 14 residues. From germline, CDR1 is SEHNR and CDR2 FQNEAQ (reference sequence). Trimming removed 1 base from V and 3 bases from J, with 10 bases in between. The chain's CDR3 is CASSLGGEIYEQYV. The CDR3 DNA reads TGTGCCAGCAGCTTAGGGGGGGAAATCTACGAGCAGTACGTC.

The rearrangement uses TRBV11-3 and TRBJ1-3, with 9 bases fitting TRBD1. Germline CDR1 is SGHNT and CDR2 is YENEEA. V shed 4 bases and J 8 bases; nucleotides not matched to a gene: 12. This CDR3 is built from 16 residues. In DNA form, the CDR3 reads TGTGCCAGCAGCTCTAGGGACAGGGAGCCTCGGGACACCATATATTTT. It is translated as CASSSRDREPRDTIYF.

The rearrangement links TRBV11-2 to TRBJ2-5; 7 bases match TRBD2. This CDR3 spans 17 amino acids. The V gene end was trimmed by 1 base and the J gene end by 5 bases; junction bases not matched to a gene: 13. The germline CDR1 and CDR2 sequences are SGHAT and FQNNGV. The CDR3 nucleotides are TGTGCCAGCAGCTTAGCGGGGGGAGCGGGCCCTAGGGAGACCCAGTACTTC. Its protein is CASSLAGGAGPRETQYF.

This chain uses TRBV7-9 with TRBJ1-2; 8 positions match TRBD1. V dropped 3 bases and J dropped 0; count of bases not matched to a gene: 6. The CDR3 sequence is 16 residues long. Germline assignment: CDR1 SEHNR and CDR2 FQNEAQ (reference sequence). CDR3 sequence: CASSLGTGATNYGYTF. In DNA, the CDR3 is TGTGCCAGCAGCTTGGGGACAGGCGCTACTAACTATGGCTACACCTTC.